This record covers a single TCR beta chain. The antigen remains undetermined. This record belongs to a study of cytomegalovirus exposure and HLA in healthy donors. Notes on the study in general: HLA-A and HLA-B allele assignments for most subjects were reportedly predicted accurately using TCR beta sequences. Despite most TCR sequences being rare, some public TCRs occurred in many donors.

Germline assignment: CDR1 MNHEY and CDR2 SVGAGI. V lost 7 bases, J lost 4 bases, and 10 bases stayed unmatched. The CDR3 runs 15 residues. Everyone who donated was a healthy bone marrow donor. PCR involved 60 Vbeta and 13 Jbeta primers. Generated by immunoSEQ multiplex PCR, the TCRdb table keeps only in-frame clones and is missing some. Of about 130,000 clones listed, roughly 80% were seen once; the top ten hold more than 3%. V is TRBV6-5 and J is TRBJ2-5; 9 bases are a match to TRBD1. The sequence was obtained from a man aged 18 to 29 in good health and CMV-seropositive. The sample comprised PBMCs. CDR3 amino acids: CASIWDRVRRETQYF. Written as DNA, the CDR3 is TGTGCCAGCATCTGGGACAGGGTAAGAAGAGAGACCCAGTACTTC.